What follows are 14 T cell receptor beta chains derived from one specimen sequenced in a study of T cell repertoires and HLA-DP antigens (dated by TCRdb to the late 2010s). Their antigens remain unidentified. To prepare the library, the immunoSEQ multiplex PCR assay was applied. In its TCRdb copy, this immuneACCESS table keeps in-frame sequences only and misses some clones. Where compared with another copy, unresolved V genes explain less than half of these, and the others have no known cause. Present in this sample are over 100,000 clones, 80% to 95% of which were seen just once. The top ten clones comprise about 0.3% of the sample. Sequences were obtained from CD4+ T cells from PBMCs. Receptor source: a woman younger than 30 in good health and CMV-seronegative.

This rearrangement joins TRBV18 to TRBJ1-2, with TRBD1 as a possible D gene (5 bases). V dropped 6 bases and J dropped 7 bases, with 15 bases sitting between them. The CDR3 length is 13 residues. Germline loops: CDR1 KGHSH, CDR2 LQKENI. The CDR3 sequence: CASSAGTASGYTF. CDR3 nucleotides: TGTGCCAGCTCGGCCGGGACGGCGAGTGGCTACACCTTC.

This chain links TRBV5-1 with TRBJ2-5; D possibly corresponds to TRBD1 (5 bases). Germline V gene sequence: CDR1 SGHRS, CDR2 YFSETQ. Trimming cost V 4 bases and J 5 bases, with 12 bases left between them. The CDR3 has 13 amino acids. The CDR3: CASSPKGRETQYF. CDR3 sequence (DNA): TGCGCCAGCAGCCCGAAGGGGCGGGAGACCCAGTACTTC. Supplemented by reference TRBV5-1 and TRBJ2-5, the full variable domain reads KAGVTQTPRYLIKTRGQQVTLSCSPISGHRSVSWYQQTPGQGLQFLFEYFSETQRNKGNFPGRFSGRQFSNSRSEMNVSTLELGDSALYLCASSPKGRETQYFGPGTRLLVL.

This chain links TRBV5-1 with TRBJ1-4; 7 bases fit TRBD1. Germline loops: CDR1 SGHRS, CDR2 YFSETQ. The CDR3 is 15 amino acids. Unmatched junction bases numbered 6, after V lost 5 bases and J lost 2 bases. In DNA, the CDR3 is TGCGCCAGCAGGTCTACAGGGGTGACTAATGAAAAACTGTTTTTT. It is translated as CASRSTGVTNEKLFF.

The chain combines TRBV11-2 with TRBJ1-4; 10 bases map to TRBD1. Germline loops: CDR1 SGHAT, CDR2 FQNNGV. The trim removed 0 bases at V and 0 bases at J, leaving 10 bases unmatched. The CDR3 extends over 20 amino acids. The CDR3: CASSLEGDRGPIATNEKLFF. The CDR3 DNA reads as TGTGCCAGCAGCTTAGAAGGGGACAGGGGCCCCATTGCAACTAATGAAAAACTGTTTTTT.

The chain's CDR3 is CSVRTGEGSPLHF. CDR3 sequence (DNA): TGCAGCGTTCGGACAGGGGAAGGATCACCCCTCCACTTT. The chain couples TRBV29-1 to TRBJ1-6, with 9 bases lining up with TRBD1. The CDR3 runs 13 residues. Germline V gene data show CDR1 as SQVTM and CDR2 as ANQGSEA. V trimming: 5 bases; J trimming: 10 bases; junction bases outside the gene matches: 6.

The chain combines TRBV5-1 with TRBJ2-7; 7 bases line up with TRBD1. J gave up 5 bases and V 4 bases, and 3 bases lay outside the gene matches. Germline-derived CDR1 and CDR2 are SGHRS and YFSETQ. The CDR3 runs 12 residues. For the CDR3, the DNA is TGCGCCAGCAGCCAGACAGGGAACGAGCAGTACTTC. It codes for CASSQTGNEQYF.

This rearrangement joins TRBV9 to TRBJ1-2; 11 nucleotides agree with TRBD1. V lost 4 bases and J lost 2; bases outside the gene matches: 4. The CDR3 has 15 amino acids. CDR1 is SGDLS and CDR2 is YYNGEE in the germline V gene. CDR3 amino acids: CASSYRDRGNYGYTF. For the CDR3, the DNA is TGTGCCAGCAGCTACAGGGACAGGGGGAACTATGGCTACACCTTC. Drawing the rest from reference TRBV9 and TRBJ1-2, the complete variable domain is DSGVTQTPKHLITATGQRVTLRCSPRSGDLSVYWYQQSLDQGLQFLIQYYNGEERAKGNILERFSAQQFPDLHSELNLSSLELGDSALYFCASSYRDRGNYGYTFGSGTRLTVV.

V is TRBV7-2 and J is TRBJ1-4, with TRBD1 matching 8 bases. Germline V lookup: CDR1 SGHTA, CDR2 FQGNSA. There are 14 residues in the CDR3. The V gene end was trimmed by 9 bases and the J gene end by 5 bases; junction bases not matched to a gene: 8. The CDR3 DNA follows: TGTGCCAGTAAACAGGGGGATAAGAATGAAAAACTGTTTTTT. Its protein product is CASKQGDKNEKLFF.

J is TRBJ2-1 and V is TRBV28; 10 bases are shared with TRBD2. V lost 7 bases to trimming and J lost 6 bases; unmatched junction nucleotides: 12. Germline assignment: CDR1 MDHEN and CDR2 SYDVKM. This CDR3 has 16 residues. The CDR3 DNA reads as TGTGCCAGCACCCCACCCCTTAGCGGGAGGACCAATGAGCAGTTCTTC. Its translation is CASTPPLSGRTNEQFF.

This chain links TRBV4-1 with TRBJ2-2, with TRBD1 identical over 7 bases. The CDR3 is made up of 16 amino acids. The germline V gene encodes CDR1 MGHRA and CDR2 YSYEKL. The trim removed 3 bases at V and 6 bases at J, leaving 10 bases unmatched. The CDR3 nucleotides read TGCGCCAGCAGCCAGCCCAGGGGGTCCTTATCCGGGGAGCTGTTTTTT. Protein: CASSQPRGSLSGELFF.

A single count supports this clone. CDR3 sequence: CSVDDGTLGSGYEQYF. Written as DNA, the CDR3 is TGCAGCGTTGATGATGGGACTTTAGGTAGCGGATACGAGCAGTACTTC. The V and J genes are TRBV29-1 and TRBJ2-7; D is perhaps TRBD2 (6 bases). CDR1 and CDR2 (germline): SQVTM, ANQGSEA. This CDR3 is built from 16 residues. Between the trimmed V and J ends, which lost 3 bases and 4 bases, there was a span of 22 bases.

The chain links TRBV9 to TRBJ2-3, with D possibly matching TRBD2 (6 bases). The CDR3 extends over 14 amino acids. Germline V lookup: CDR1 SGDLS, CDR2 YYNGEE. V dropped 2 bases and J dropped 5 bases, with 12 bases sitting between them. This chain's CDR3 is CASSVASVIDTQYF. CDR3 DNA sequence: TGTGCCAGCAGCGTCGCTAGCGTGATAGATACGCAGTATTTT.

The chain employs TRBV27 and TRBJ2-5; 12 bases line up with TRBD2. Trimming cost V 2 bases and J 2 bases; bases outside gene matches: 3. Looked up from germline, CDR1 is MNHEY and CDR2 is SMNVEV (reference sequence). The CDR3 has 16 amino acids. The DNA of the CDR3 is TGTGCCAGCAGTTTAAGGCTAGCGGGGGGGCAAGAGACCCAGTACTTC. It yields the protein CASSLRLAGGQETQYF.

For the CDR3, the DNA is TGTGCCAGCAGACGGACTAGCGGGGGAGTAAAAATCACAGATACGCAGTATTTT. This encodes CASRRTSGGVKITDTQYF. V gene TRBV4-2 combines with J gene TRBJ2-3; TRBD2 matches at 13 bases. CDR3 size: 18 residues. Germline CDR1 LGHNA, CDR2 YNFKEQ. With 6 bases clipped from V and 2 bases from J, the junction kept 11 bases outside the gene matches.